The 30 T cell receptor beta chains reported below all come from one sample, sequenced in a study of persistence of HIV-infected CD4 T cells. The antigens of these receptors remain unknown. Cells were stimulated nonspecifically with anti-CD3/anti-CD28 magnetic beads. Sorting selected CD4+ T cells upregulating both CD40 ligand and CD69. Sequencing used immunoSEQ version 4 in survey mode. Here immunoSEQ multiplex PCR was the method, and the copy in TCRdb shows in-frame clones only, minus some. The sample lists 40,000 to 55,000 clones; about 87% were seen once. The specimen comprised CD4+ T cells sorted from PBMCs after 18-hour stimulation, sampled from a patient who received antiretroviral therapy. These receptors were obtained from an adult woman with HIV who was CMV-seropositive.

J is TRBJ1-2 and V is TRBV5-4, with 7 positions matching TRBD1. Per germline, CDR1 SGHNT and CDR2 YYREEE (reference sequence). The CDR3 runs 13 residues. J was trimmed by 6 bases and V by 5 bases; bases with no gene match: 7. CDR3 residues: CASSRDSSNGYTF. The CDR3 region has the DNA TGTGCCAGCAGTCGGGACAGCTCTAATGGCTACACCTTC.

J is TRBJ1-4 and V is TRBV14; D ambiguous. Germline V gene data show CDR1 as SGHDN and CDR2 as FVKESK. Trimming removed 3 bases from V and 10 bases from J, with 18 bases in between. The CDR3 contains 15 residues. In DNA, the CDR3 is TGTGCCAGCAGCCATGACCGGGCCCCTAGTGTAAAACTGTTTTTT. Protein product: CASSHDRAPSVKLFF.

V gene TRBV27 combines with J gene TRBJ2-1; D is possibly TRBD2 (6 bases). V was trimmed by 5 bases and J by 2 bases, leaving 10 bases between them. Germline values: CDR1 MNHEY, CDR2 SMNVEV (reference sequence). This CDR3 is built from 14 residues. This chain's CDR3 is CASSPWTTYNEQFF. Written as DNA, the CDR3 is TGTGCCAGCAGTCCCTGGACTACCTACAATGAGCAGTTCTTC.

The genes are TRBV19 and TRBJ1-3; D possibly corresponds to TRBD1 (5 bases). CDR3 length: 13 amino acids. V was pared by 10 bases and J by 1 base, with 11 bases between. Per germline, CDR1 LNHDA and CDR2 SQIVND (reference sequence). The CDR3 DNA reads as TGTGCCACTGTAAGGGGTTCTGGAAACACCATATATTTT. Translation: CATVRGSGNTIYF.

The chain has TRBV25-1 and TRBJ1-2; a weak D match, TRBD1 (5 bases). CDR1 is MGHDK, CDR2 SYGVNS, per germline. The CDR3 consists of 16 residues. V gave up 5 bases and J gave up 2 bases, with 18 bases separating them. CDR3 nucleotides: TGTGCCAGCAGTCCCCGGGACGGAACCCAAAACTATGGCTACACCTTC. Translated, it gives CASSPRDGTQNYGYTF.

The rearrangement joins TRBV28 to TRBJ2-3; TRBD1 aligns across 9 bases. This CDR3 is 15 amino acids long. Germline CDR1 reads MDHEN; CDR2 reads SYDVKM. J was trimmed by 3 bases and V by 5 bases; bases with no gene match: 6. The CDR3 spells CASSVSGTGTDTQYF. The CDR3 DNA sequence: TGTGCCAGCAGTGTTTCCGGGACAGGGACAGATACGCAGTATTTT.

The CDR3 spells CASRDPLETQYF. The CDR3 region has the DNA TGTGCCAGCAGGGATCCCCTGGAGACCCAGTACTTC. The V and J genes are TRBV28 and TRBJ2-5; D remains ambiguous. The CDR3 has 12 residues. Germline V gene data show CDR1 as MDHEN and CDR2 as SYDVKM. V was clipped by 6 bases and J by 5 bases, with 10 bases between them.

This clone has just one count. The chain employs TRBV2 and TRBJ1-1, with D unresolved. CDR1 and CDR2 (germline): SNHLY, FYNNEI. The V end was cut by 2 bases, the J end by 0 bases, with 7 bases between. The CDR3 totals 14 residues. As DNA, the CDR3 is TGTGCCAGCAGTGAACAAAGGCTGAACACTGAAGCTTTCTTT. Translating it yields CASSEQRLNTEAFF.

This sequence joins TRBV28 and TRBJ2-7, with D perhaps matching TRBD2 (5 bases). V was cut by 4 bases and J by 0 bases, with 10 bases left in between. The germline gives CDR1 MDHEN, CDR2 SYDVKM. This CDR3 is 14 amino acids long. Here the CDR3 DNA reads TGTGCCAGCAGTTATTATGGGAGCTCCTACGAGCAGTACTTC. Translation: CASSYYGSSYEQYF.

The chain couples TRBV4-3 to TRBJ2-7; D is unresolved. Trimming cost V 1 base and J 1 base, with 14 bases left between them. Germline CDR1 and CDR2: LGHNA and YSLEER. The CDR3 extends over 16 amino acids. The CDR3 sequence: CASSQALDAVSYEQYF. The CDR3 DNA is TGCGCCAGCAGCCAAGCCCTCGACGCCGTATCCTACGAGCAGTACTTC.

In its sample, this clone was seen once. The genes are TRBV27 and TRBJ2-1; D might be TRBD1 or TRBD2, each matching 5 bases. The CDR3 covers 13 residues. Trimming stripped 10 bases from V and 9 bases from J, with 19 bases between. Germline loops: CDR1 MNHEY, CDR2 SMNVEV (reference sequence). CDR3 residues: CATMGAPRGEQFF. The DNA of the CDR3 is TGTGCCACCATGGGCGCCCCGAGGGGTGAGCAGTTCTTC.

The CDR3 region is CASAYRSSTETFF. DNA of the CDR3: TGTGCCAGTGCCTATCGGAGTTCCACGGAGACTTTCTTT. The chain has TRBV25-1 and TRBJ1-1; D gene unclear. The CDR3 runs to 13 residues. V dropped 9 bases and J dropped 12 bases, with 23 bases sitting between them. The V gene's germline CDR1 is MGHDK and CDR2 SYGVNS.

V and J are TRBV18 and TRBJ2-6; tentatively, D is TRBD1 (5 bases). Germline V CDR1 and CDR2: KGHSH, LQKENI. Trimming took 5 bases from V and 2 from J, leaving 13 bases between them. The CDR3 contains 16 residues. CDR3 in amino acids: CASSEQAPTGANVLTF. Written as DNA, the CDR3 is TGTGCCAGCTCAGAACAGGCTCCAACTGGGGCCAACGTCCTGACTTTC.

The rearrangement uses TRBV5-1 and TRBJ2-2, with 9 bases aligning to TRBD1. The germline V gene encodes CDR1 SGHRS and CDR2 YFSETQ. The CDR3 extends over 14 amino acids. V shed 4 bases and J 6 bases; nucleotides not matched to a gene: 4. CDR3 DNA: TGCGCCAGCAGCATGCGGACAGGGGCCGGGGAGCTGTTTTTT. This encodes CASSMRTGAGELFF.

The chain employs TRBV24-1 and TRBJ1-2; a possible D gene is TRBD1 (6 bases). Trimming stripped 3 bases from V and 2 bases from J, with 9 bases between. The CDR3 runs 14 residues. Germline CDR1 and CDR2: KGHDR and SFDVKD. The CDR3 region is CATSDAQGNYGYTF. CDR3 DNA: TGTGCCACCAGTGATGCCCAGGGGAACTATGGCTACACCTTC.

The genes are TRBV25-1 and TRBJ2-7, with unresolved D. The CDR3 consists of 14 residues. V lost 4 bases and J 6 bases, leaving 16 bases between the germline ends. Germline CDR1 reads MGHDK; CDR2 reads SYGVNS. CDR3: CASSAESIYGEQYF. In DNA, the CDR3 is TGTGCCAGCAGTGCTGAGTCAATATACGGCGAGCAGTACTTC.

The CDR3 DNA reads as TGTGCCACCAGGGGAGCGATGAACACTGAAGCTTTCTTT. It specifies CATRGAMNTEAFF. The rearrangement uses TRBV24-1 and TRBJ1-1, with D uncertain. The V end was cut by 7 bases, the J end by 0 bases, with 8 bases between. Germline V gene data show CDR1 as KGHDR and CDR2 as SFDVKD. This CDR3 spans 13 amino acids.

This chain uses TRBV9 with TRBJ2-3; the match to TRBD2 covers 11 bases. The V segment lost 0 bases and the J segment 6 bases; nucleotides outside the gene matches: 21. Germline V gene data show CDR1 as SGDLS and CDR2 as YYNGEE. CDR3 length: 21 residues. Written as DNA, the CDR3 is TGTGCCAGCAGCGTAGGATTGGCTAGCGGGGGGCGATTCTATGGTATGGATACGCAGTATTTT. Amino acids: CASSVGLASGGRFYGMDTQYF.

The rearrangement joins TRBV6-5 to TRBJ1-5; D unclear. Germline V lookup: CDR1 MNHEY, CDR2 SVGAGI. The CDR3 spans 15 residues. V was pared by 6 bases and J by 1 base, with 13 bases between. The CDR3 reads CASRLGPGSNQPQHF. The DNA for the CDR3 is TGTGCCAGCAGATTGGGCCCGGGGAGCAATCAGCCCCAGCATTTT.

The V and J genes are TRBV12-3 or TRBV12-4 and TRBJ1-1; TRBD1 aligns across 7 bases. The CDR3 has 12 amino acids. Losses at the gene ends were 4 bases for V and 7 bases for J; bases not matched to a gene: 3. This CDR3 is CASSWDSLEAFF. CDR3 DNA: TGTGCCAGCAGTTGGGACAGCCTTGAAGCTTTCTTT.

V gene TRBV24-1 combines with J gene TRBJ2-5; the match to TRBD2 covers 7 bases. This CDR3 contains 15 residues. The trim removed 5 bases at V and 2 bases at J, leaving 7 bases unmatched. Germline V gene lookup returns CDR1 KGHDR and CDR2 SFDVKD. In nucleotides, the CDR3 is TGTGCCACCAGTGTTGGCGGGAGTATTCAAGAGACCCAGTACTTC. Translating it yields CATSVGGSIQETQYF.

V is TRBV5-4 and J is TRBJ2-4; D possibly corresponds to TRBD1 (6 bases). The length of the CDR3 is 17 residues. Deletions cut 3 bases from V and 0 bases from J, with 16 bases between. From germline, CDR1 is SGHNT and CDR2 YYREEE (reference sequence). CDR3 sequence reads: CASSSQTGPQAKNIQYF. The CDR3, as DNA: TGTGCCAGCAGCTCTCAAACAGGGCCTCAAGCCAAAAACATTCAGTACTTC.

This clone was seen just once. The chain combines TRBV9 with TRBJ1-4, with 8 bases lining up with TRBD1. Germline-derived CDR1 and CDR2 are SGDLS and YYNGEE. J lost 5 bases, V lost 4 bases, and 7 bases had no gene match. The CDR3 loop spans 15 amino acids. The DNA for the CDR3 is TGTGCCAGCAGCTCCCGGACAGGGAGCAATGAAAAACTGTTTTTT. It encodes CASSSRTGSNEKLFF.

This sequence joins TRBV7-8 and TRBJ1-2, with 9 bases lining up with TRBD1. The CDR3 is 16 residues long. V lost 0 bases and J lost 4; bases outside the gene matches: 6. Germline V CDR1 and CDR2: SGHVS, FQNEAQ. In nucleotides, the CDR3 is TGTGCCAGCAGCTTAGCGGGGTGGACAGGGGCCTATGGCTACACCTTC. It is translated as CASSLAGWTGAYGYTF.

This chain joins TRBV28 and TRBJ2-7; 8 bases align to TRBD2. V shed 7 bases, J shed 4 bases, and the junction held 9 bases outside the gene matches. The CDR3 loop spans 14 amino acids. The germline CDR1 and CDR2 sequences are MDHEN and SYDVKM. Here the CDR3 DNA reads TGTGCCAGCAAGACGGGAGGGGGGAGGTACGAGCAGTACTTC. Translation gives CASKTGGGRYEQYF.

V and J are TRBV24-1 and TRBJ1-5; 7 bases match TRBD1. The germline gives CDR1 KGHDR, CDR2 SFDVKD. The CDR3 is 15 amino acids. Losses at the gene ends were 2 bases for V and 2 bases for J; bases not matched to a gene: 2. The CDR3: CATSDSGTGNQPQHF. The CDR3 DNA reads as TGTGCCACCAGTGATTCGGGGACAGGCAATCAGCCCCAGCATTTT.

The genes are TRBV7-8 and TRBJ2-2, with 11 bases aligning to TRBD2. V was clipped by 3 bases and J by 6 bases; unmatched bases: 6. The CDR3 is made up of 16 amino acids. The V gene's germline CDR1 is SGHVS and CDR2 FQNEAQ. CDR3 amino acids: CASSFLSGGAAGELFF. For the CDR3, the DNA is TGTGCCAGCAGCTTCCTTAGCGGGGGGGCCGCCGGGGAGCTGTTTTTT.

This chain connects TRBV29-1 to TRBJ2-7; D is undetermined. The V gene's germline CDR1 is SQVTM and CDR2 ANQGSEA. The CDR3 has 12 residues. V dropped 4 bases and J dropped 4 bases, with 11 bases sitting between them. CDR3 nucleotide sequence: TGCAGCGTTGCCGTCAGTACATACGAGCAGTACTTC. This gives the protein CSVAVSTYEQYF.

The chain employs TRBV2 and TRBJ2-3; D is possibly TRBD2 (5 bases). Germline V gene lookup returns CDR1 SNHLY and CDR2 FYNNEI. Trimming left V 7 bases short and J 1 base short, with 15 bases between. This CDR3 is built from 15 residues. The DNA of the CDR3 is TGTGCCAGCAACTTACTAGGTGGGCGCACAGATACGCAGTATTTT. This codes for CASNLLGGRTDTQYF.

The chain employs TRBV6-6 and TRBJ2-5; perhaps TRBD2 as D (6 bases). In germline, CDR1 is MNHNY, CDR2 SVGAGI (reference sequence). V was shortened by 7 bases and J by 1 base, with 19 bases between the two germline ends. The CDR3 has 16 residues. Here the CDR3 reads CASISPGEAIQETQYF. The CDR3, as DNA: TGTGCCAGCATCTCCCCCGGGGAGGCTATCCAAGAGACCCAGTACTTC.